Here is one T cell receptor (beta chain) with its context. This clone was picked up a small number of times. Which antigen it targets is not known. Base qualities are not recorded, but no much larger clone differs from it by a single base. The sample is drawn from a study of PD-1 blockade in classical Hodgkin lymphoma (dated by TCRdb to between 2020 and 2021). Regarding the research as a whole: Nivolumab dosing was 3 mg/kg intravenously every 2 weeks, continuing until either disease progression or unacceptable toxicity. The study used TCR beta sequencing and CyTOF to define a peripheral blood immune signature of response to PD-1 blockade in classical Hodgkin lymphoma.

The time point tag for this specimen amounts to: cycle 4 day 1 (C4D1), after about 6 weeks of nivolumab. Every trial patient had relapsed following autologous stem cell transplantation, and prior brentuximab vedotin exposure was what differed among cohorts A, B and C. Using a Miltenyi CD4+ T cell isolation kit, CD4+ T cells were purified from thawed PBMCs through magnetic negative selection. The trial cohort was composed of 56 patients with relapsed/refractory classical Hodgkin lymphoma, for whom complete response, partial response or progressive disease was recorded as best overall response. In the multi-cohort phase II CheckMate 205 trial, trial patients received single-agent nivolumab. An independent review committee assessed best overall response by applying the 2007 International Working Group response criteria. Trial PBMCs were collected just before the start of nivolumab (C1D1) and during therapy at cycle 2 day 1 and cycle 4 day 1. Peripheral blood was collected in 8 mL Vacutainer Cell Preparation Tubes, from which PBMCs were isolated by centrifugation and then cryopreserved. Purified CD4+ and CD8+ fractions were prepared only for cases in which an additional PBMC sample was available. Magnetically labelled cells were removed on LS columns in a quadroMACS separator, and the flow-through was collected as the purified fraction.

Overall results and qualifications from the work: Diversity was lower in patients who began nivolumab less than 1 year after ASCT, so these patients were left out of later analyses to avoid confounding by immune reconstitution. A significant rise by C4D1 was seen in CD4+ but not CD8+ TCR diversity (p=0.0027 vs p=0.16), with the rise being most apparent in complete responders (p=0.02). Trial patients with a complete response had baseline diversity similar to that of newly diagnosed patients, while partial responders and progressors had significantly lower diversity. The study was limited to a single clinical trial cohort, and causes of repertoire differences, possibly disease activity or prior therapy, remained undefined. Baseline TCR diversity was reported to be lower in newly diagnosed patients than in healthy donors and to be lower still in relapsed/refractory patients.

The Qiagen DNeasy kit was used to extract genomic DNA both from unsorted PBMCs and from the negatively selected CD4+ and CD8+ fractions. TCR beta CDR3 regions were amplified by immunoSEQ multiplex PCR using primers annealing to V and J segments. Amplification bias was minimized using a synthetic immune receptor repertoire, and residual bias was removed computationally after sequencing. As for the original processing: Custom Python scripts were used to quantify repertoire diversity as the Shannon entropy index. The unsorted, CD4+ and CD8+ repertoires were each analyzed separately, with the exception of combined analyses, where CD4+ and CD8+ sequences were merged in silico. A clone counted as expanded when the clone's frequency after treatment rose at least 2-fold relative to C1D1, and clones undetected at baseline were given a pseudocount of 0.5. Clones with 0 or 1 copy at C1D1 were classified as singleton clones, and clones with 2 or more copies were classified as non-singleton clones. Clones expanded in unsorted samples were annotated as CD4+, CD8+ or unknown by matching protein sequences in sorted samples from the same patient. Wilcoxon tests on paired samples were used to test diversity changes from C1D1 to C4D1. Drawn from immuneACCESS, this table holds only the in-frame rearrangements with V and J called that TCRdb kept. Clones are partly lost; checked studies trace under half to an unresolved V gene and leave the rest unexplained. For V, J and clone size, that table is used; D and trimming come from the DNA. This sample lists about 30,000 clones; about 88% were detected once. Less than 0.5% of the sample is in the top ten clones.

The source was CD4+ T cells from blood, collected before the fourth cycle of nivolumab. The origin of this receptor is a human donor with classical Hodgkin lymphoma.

The CDR3 protein: CASSNHVNTEAFF. The nucleotide sequence is given as TGTGCCAGCAGTAACCATGTGAACACTGAAGCTTTCTTT. The rearrangement combines TRBV6-5 with TRBJ1-1; confidence is insufficient to name the D gene. The trim is 5 bases for V and 0 bases for J, with a gap of 7 bases between the germline ends. Via the germline V gene, CDR1 is MNHEY and CDR2 SVGAGI. The CDR3 measures 13 amino acids from cysteine to phenylalanine. Only CDR3 DNA remains: 39 bases, in frame from the first base.